This TCR beta chain is drawn from a study of siplizumab effects on memory and regulatory T cells (dated by TCRdb to between 2018 and 2021). At the level of the whole study: The effect of the anti-CD2 antibody siplizumab on alloreactive T-cell subsets was examined in allogeneic mixed lymphocyte reactions constructed from human PBMCs.

Sorted unstimulated T cells, along with proliferating T cells recovered from mixed lymphocyte reactions, underwent TCRbeta CDR3 sequencing. Fresh whole blood from about ten HLA-typed healthy donors served as the source for isolating PBMCs. Results the study describes overall, beyond this receptor: Among mappable alloreactive CD4+ clones, the Treg-derived fraction averaged around 63% with siplizumab versus roughly 25% in control reactions. Greater diversity appeared to be present in unstimulated naive T cells than in memory T cells, and a substantial contribution to the alloresponse seemed to be made by naive cells. Sequences below about 10^-5 frequency were poorly captured, so only a minor fraction of alloreactive clones could be mapped to unstimulated subsets. Siplizumab significantly lowered the cumulative frequency of alloreactive sequences that could be traced to unstimulated CD4+ memory T cells. No functional confirmation was obtained for the suppressive function of proliferating Tregs from siplizumab cultures. Roughly 80-97% of proliferating CD4+ or CD8+ clones could not be assigned a naive or memory phenotype.

Library method: the immunoSEQ multiplex PCR assay. Around 10^5 TCR templates per sample were assayed by the deep sequencing platform. Genomic DNA extracted from sorted T cells was used for TCRbeta CDR3 sequencing. Regarding the original processing steps: The R programming language was used for the clonal analysis of the TCRbeta CDR3 data. Alloreactive CD4+ and CD8+ clones were identified by comparing unstimulated samples to CFSE-low samples taken after the reaction. Regulatory or non-regulatory origin of alloreactive CD4+ clones was assigned by matching sequences to the sorted unstimulated Treg and non-Treg repertoires. Here the immuneACCESS table is served through TCRdb, limited to in-frame sequences with V and J called. Missing clones are a known gap in these copies; in checked studies unresolved V genes cover under half, and the rest lacks a known reason. V and J calls and clone size follow that table, whereas D and trimming were derived from the DNA. Across this sample there are 90,000 to 95,000 clones, with roughly 93% seen only once. Of the sample, 6% to 7% falls within the top ten clones.

Trimming at the junction amounts to 3 bases on V and 2 bases on J, and the germline ends lie 8 bases apart. Via the germline V gene, CDR1 is SNHLY and CDR2 FYNNEI. CDR3 length: 13 amino acids, cysteine to phenylalanine. Solely the CDR3 DNA is kept, with 39 bases framed from the first base. Remarks on this clone: Its binding antigen is unknown. No per-base quality is available; no much larger clone lies one base away.

The rearranged segments are TRBV2 and TRBJ2-7, with the D gene call left open. Sequencing was done on a sample of CD8+ T cells sorted from blood. The source is a human donor in good health. The encoded CDR3 is CASSDRSPYEQYF. The nucleotide sequence is TGTGCCAGCAGTGATAGGAGTCCCTACGAGCAGTACTTC. The full variable domain, completed from the reference TRBV2 and TRBJ2-7 proteins outside the CDR3, reads EPEVTQTPSHQVTQMGQEVILRCVPISNHLYFYWYRQILGQKVEFLVSFYNNEISEKSEIFDDQFSVERPDGSNFTLKIRSTKLEDSAMYFCASSDRSPYEQYFGPGTRLTVT.